The 18 T cell receptor beta chains presented below share a single source sample, sequenced in a study of CD8+ T cells in alopecia areata. RNA, once extracted, was reverse transcribed into cDNA for use as the sequencing template. Method: immunoSEQ multiplex PCR; TCRdb's copy keeps in-frame clones and lacks some. The sample carries around 98,000 clones, nearly 45% recorded once. Sequences were obtained from CD4+ T cells sorted from blood. The receptors shown here come from a human donor with alopecia areata.

The V gene is TRBV7-2, the J gene TRBJ2-7; D is uncertain. V was pared by 4 bases and J by 3 bases, with 13 bases between. Germline V gene lookup returns CDR1 SGHTA and CDR2 FQGNSA. The CDR3 loop spans 14 amino acids. The CDR3 sequence is CASSSNRKGYEQYF. CDR3 nucleotide sequence: TGTGCCAGCAGCTCGAATCGGAAGGGCTACGAGCAGTACTTC.

The genes are TRBV29-1 and TRBJ2-1; tentatively, D is TRBD1 (5 bases). The CDR3 sequence is 16 residues long. V was trimmed by 5 bases and J by 0 bases, leaving 17 bases between them. Germline-derived CDR1 and CDR2 are SQVTM and ANQGSEA. CDR3 nucleotide sequence: TGCAGCGTTCAGGGCGGCCGGGCCCCCTCCTACAATGAGCAGTTCTTC. Amino acids: CSVQGGRAPSYNEQFF.

J is TRBJ2-3 and V is TRBV13; D is undetermined. Germline V CDR1 and CDR2: PRHDT, FYEKMQ (reference sequence). This CDR3 is 14 amino acids long. V lost 0 bases to trimming and J lost 2 bases, with 6 bases between them. CDR3 residues: CASSLGRATDTQYF. The CDR3, as DNA: TGTGCCAGCAGCTTAGGCCGGGCCACAGATACGCAGTATTTT.

Only a few counts were recorded for this clone. The chain uses TRBV23-1 and TRBJ2-5; D not resolved. TRBV23-1 is filed as an ORF, its function uncertain. The CDR3 is made up of 12 amino acids. The V and J ends lost 9 bases and 5 bases respectively, with 13 bases between them. The CDR3 sequence is CARFSAPETQYF. CDR3 nucleotides: TGCGCCAGGTTTAGTGCTCCGGAGACCCAGTACTTC.

This clone came up a few times. The chain recombines TRBV29-1 with TRBJ2-5; 8 bases match TRBD1. V was pared by 0 bases and J by 5 bases, with 8 bases of the junction left unmatched. This CDR3 has 15 residues. CDR1 and CDR2 from the germline V gene are SQVTM and ANQGSEA. The CDR3 sequence: CSVEDRPGGVETQYF. The CDR3 DNA is TGCAGCGTTGAAGATCGGCCAGGGGGCGTGGAGACCCAGTACTTC.

The chain couples TRBV30 to TRBJ1-2; 7 positions agree with TRBD1. The length of the CDR3 is 13 residues. V lost 0 bases and J lost 6; bases outside the gene matches: 4. CDR1 and CDR2 (germline): GTSNPN, SVGIG (reference sequence). The CDR3 reads CAWSVLQGNGYTF. CDR3 coding DNA: TGTGCCTGGAGTGTACTACAGGGGAATGGCTACACCTTC.

This clone was picked up one time. The chain links TRBV25-1 to TRBJ2-1; TRBD2 matches 10 bases. Per germline, CDR1 MGHDK and CDR2 SYGVNS. The trim removed 10 bases at V and 3 bases at J, leaving 9 bases unmatched. This CDR3 has 15 residues. The CDR3 DNA follows: TGTGCCACACGATCCCTAGCGGGAGTCTACAATGAGCAGTTCTTC. This gives the protein CATRSLAGVYNEQFF.

The chain has TRBV28 and TRBJ2-3; possible D gene TRBD1, 5 bases. This CDR3 is built from 15 residues. V was shortened by 4 bases and J by 0 bases, with 11 bases between the two germline ends. Germline lookup yields CDR1 MDHEN and CDR2 SYDVKM. The CDR3 region has the DNA TGTGCCAGCAGTTCTCAGGGCTATAGCACAGATACGCAGTATTTT. It translates to CASSSQGYSTDTQYF. Full variable domain (outside the CDR3, taken from reference TRBV28 and TRBJ2-3): DVKVTQSSRYLVKRTGEKVFLECVQDMDHENMFWYRQDPGLGLRLIYFSYDVKMKEKGDIPEGYSVSREKKERFSLILESASTNQTSMYLCASSSQGYSTDTQYFGPGTRLTVL.

As to this clone: The same CDR3 can be traced to other DNA sequences in this sample. V gene TRBV5-1 combines with J gene TRBJ2-5; unclear D gene. This CDR3 comprises 12 residues. The V gene's germline CDR1 is SGHRS and CDR2 YFSETQ. V gave up 1 base and J gave up 1 base, with 2 bases separating them. In DNA form, the CDR3 reads TGCGCCAGCAGCTTGTCCCAAGAGACCCAGTACTTC. This sequence encodes CASSLSQETQYF. Looking up the rest from reference TRBV5-1 and TRBJ2-5 gives the full variable domain: KAGVTQTPRYLIKTRGQQVTLSCSPISGHRSVSWYQQTPGQGLQFLFEYFSETQRNKGNFPGRFSGRQFSNSRSEMNVSTLELGDSALYLCASSLSQETQYFGPGTRLLVL.

V is TRBV29-1 and J is TRBJ2-7; no reliable D call. CDR3 length: 11 amino acids. V lost 3 bases, J lost 3 bases, and 6 bases lay in between. Germline assignment: CDR1 SQVTM and CDR2 ANQGSEA. This chain's CDR3 is CSVDEVYEQYF. In DNA, the CDR3 is TGCAGCGTTGATGAGGTCTACGAGCAGTACTTC.

This rearrangement joins TRBV30 to TRBJ2-7; no clear D gene. This CDR3 comprises 14 residues. The germline CDR1 and CDR2 sequences are GTSNPN and SVGIG (reference sequence). V was pared by 2 bases and J by 2 bases, with 13 bases between. CDR3 region: CAWSFRGEPYEQYF. Here the CDR3 DNA reads TGTGCCTGGAGTTTCCGCGGAGAGCCCTACGAGCAGTACTTC.

The chain is built from TRBV2 and TRBJ1-6, with TRBD1 matching over 8 bases. Germline loops: CDR1 SNHLY, CDR2 FYNNEI. Trimming cost V 4 bases and J 7 bases; bases outside gene matches: 3. This CDR3 is built from 14 residues. CDR3 sequence: CASSAGQENSPLHF. The CDR3 nucleotides are TGTGCCAGCAGTGCGGGACAGGAGAATTCACCCCTCCACTTT.

Concerning this clone itself: The limits of the CDR3 on the DNA are not certain, so only TCRdb's listed CDR3 is given. The chain employs TRBV7-2 and TRBJ2-7; the listed D gene, TRBD2, was not tested against the DNA. Looked up from germline, CDR1 is SGHTA and CDR2 is FQGNSA. The CDR3 sequence runs 12 residues, both termini included. CDR3 region: CASSSSGKGQYF.

The rearrangement joins TRBV5-1 to TRBJ2-1; D gene uncertain. CDR1 is SGHRS and CDR2 is YFSETQ in the germline V gene. V was clipped by 0 bases and J by 6 bases, with 4 bases between them. The CDR3 extends over 12 amino acids. CDR3 loop: CASSLDGNEQFF. CDR3 DNA sequence: TGCGCCAGCAGCTTGGACGGCAATGAGCAGTTCTTC. The entire variable domain, with the rest obtained from reference TRBV5-1 and TRBJ2-1, is as follows: KAGVTQTPRYLIKTRGQQVTLSCSPISGHRSVSWYQQTPGQGLQFLFEYFSETQRNKGNFPGRFSGRQFSNSRSEMNVSTLELGDSALYLCASSLDGNEQFFGPGTRLTVL.

This chain joins TRBV18 and TRBJ2-7; D might be TRBD1 or TRBD2, each matching 5 bases. The ends were cut back, 6 bases at V and 6 bases at J, with 15 bases in the middle. CDR3 length: 13 residues. CDR1 KGHSH and CDR2 LQKENI come from the germline V gene. In DNA form, the CDR3 reads TGTGCCAGCTCTGGGACGGGCGCGTCCGAGCAGTACTTC. This translates into CASSGTGASEQYF.

V usage is TRBV5-1 and J usage is TRBJ1-5; no definite D call. The germline gives CDR1 SGHRS, CDR2 YFSETQ. The V gene lost 4 bases and the J gene lost 0 bases, with 11 bases spanning the gap. This CDR3 has 15 amino acids. CDR3 sequence reads: CASSPHSFSNQPQHF. As DNA, the CDR3 is TGCGCCAGCAGCCCACACAGCTTTAGCAATCAGCCCCAGCATTTT.

This clone appeared a few times. The rearrangement links TRBV29-1 to TRBJ1-1; D might be TRBD1 (5 bases). Germline-derived CDR1 and CDR2 are SQVTM and ANQGSEA. V dropped 4 bases and J dropped 4 bases, with 22 bases sitting between them. The CDR3 consists of 16 residues. The DNA of the CDR3 is TGCAGCGTTGGTCGGGGACCACTAGCCCTCTTCACTGAAGCTTTCTTT. Protein sequence: CSVGRGPLALFTEAFF.

This clone was detected a few times. This chain joins TRBV29-1 and TRBJ1-1; D is unresolved. The CDR3 is 14 amino acids. V was cut by 4 bases and J by 0 bases, with 12 bases left in between. Germline lookup yields CDR1 SQVTM and CDR2 ANQGSEA. The CDR3 region has the DNA TGCAGCGTTGCCTTATCAGCCATGAACACTGAAGCTTTCTTT. It translates to CSVALSAMNTEAFF.